Given below is one T cell receptor (beta chain) in context. The source of the sample is a study of control samples from healthy donors and cancer patients. TCRdb's table, derived via immunoSEQ multiplex PCR, lists solely in-frame clones and lacks some. This repertoire comprises 150,000 to 200,000 clones; its ten largest clones make up 2% to 2.5%. V was pared by 8 bases and J by 2 bases, with 27 bases between. CDR3 length: 18 residues. Germline V lookup: CDR1 MDHEN, CDR2 SYDVKM. J is TRBJ1-2 and V is TRBV28; perhaps TRBD1 as D (6 bases). Sequences were obtained from blood. This receptor was obtained from a woman in her 30s in good health. The CDR3 region has the DNA TGTGCCAGCGTCTTTACTCGGGATCTGGGGGCAGGGAACTATGGCTACACCTTC. Its protein product is CASVFTRDLGAGNYGYTF.